This T cell receptor beta chain was captured in a study of blood T cell repertoires in COVID-19. Overall study: PBMCs, B-cell-depleted T cells, or T cells were the source of the cDNA or gDNA that made up the material.

Each participant's cohort was designated according to participant-reported clinical history. The data were produced by immunoSEQ multiplex PCR, yet TCRdb's version contains in-frame clones alone and is incomplete. This table holds about 310,000 clones, around 90% found once. The receptor comes from a young woman with acute COVID-19. Specimen: PBMCs or T cells enriched from blood (not recorded which).

The CDR3 loop reads CAWKGGNTEAFF. The CDR3 nucleotides are TGTGCCTGGAAAGGAGGGAACACTGAAGCTTTCTTT. This chain joins TRBV30 and TRBJ1-1; unclear D gene. The CDR3 has 12 residues. Germline-derived CDR1 and CDR2 are GTSNPN and SVGIG (reference sequence). The V end was cut by 4 bases, the J end by 1 base, with 7 bases between.